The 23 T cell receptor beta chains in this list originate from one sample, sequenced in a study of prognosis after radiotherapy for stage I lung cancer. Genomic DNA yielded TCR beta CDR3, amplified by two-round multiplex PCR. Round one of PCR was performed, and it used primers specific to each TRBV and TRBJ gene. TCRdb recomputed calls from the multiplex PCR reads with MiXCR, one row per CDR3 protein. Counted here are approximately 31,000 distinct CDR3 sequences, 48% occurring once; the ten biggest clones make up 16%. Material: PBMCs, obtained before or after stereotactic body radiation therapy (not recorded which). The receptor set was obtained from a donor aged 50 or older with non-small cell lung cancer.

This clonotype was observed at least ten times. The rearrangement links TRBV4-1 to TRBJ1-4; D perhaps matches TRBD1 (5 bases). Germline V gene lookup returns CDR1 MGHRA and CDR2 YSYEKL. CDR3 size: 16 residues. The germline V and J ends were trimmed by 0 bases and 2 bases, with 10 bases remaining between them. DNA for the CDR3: TGCGCCAGCAGCCAAGATAGAGGGGCGACTAATGAAAAACTGTTTTTT. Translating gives CASSQDRGATNEKLFF.

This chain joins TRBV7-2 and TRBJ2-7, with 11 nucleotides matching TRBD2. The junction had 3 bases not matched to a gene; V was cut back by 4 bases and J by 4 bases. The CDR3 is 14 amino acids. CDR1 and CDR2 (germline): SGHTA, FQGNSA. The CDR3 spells CASSSGLAAYEQYF. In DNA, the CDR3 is TGTGCCAGCAGCTCGGGACTAGCGGCATACGAGCAGTACTTC.

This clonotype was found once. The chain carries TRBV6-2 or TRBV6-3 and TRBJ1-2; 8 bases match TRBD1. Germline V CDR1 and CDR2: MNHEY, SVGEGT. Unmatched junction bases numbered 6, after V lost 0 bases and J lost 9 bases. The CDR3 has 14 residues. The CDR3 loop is CASSYSQGGNCYTF. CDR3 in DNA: TGTGCCAGCAGTTACTCACAGGGGGGGAATTGCTACACCTTC.

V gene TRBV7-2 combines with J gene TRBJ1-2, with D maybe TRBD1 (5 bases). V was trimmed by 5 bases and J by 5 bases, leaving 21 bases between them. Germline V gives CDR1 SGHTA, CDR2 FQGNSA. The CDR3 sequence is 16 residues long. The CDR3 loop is CASSTSGQGGKYGYTF. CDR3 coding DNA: TGTGCCAGCAGCACCAGTGGGCAGGGCGGAAAATATGGCTACACCTTC. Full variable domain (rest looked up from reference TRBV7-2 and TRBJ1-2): GAGVSQSPSNKVTEKGKDVELRCDPISGHTALYWYRQSLGQGLEFLIYFQGNSAPDKSGLPSDRFSAERTGGSVSTLTIQRTQQEDSAVYLCASSTSGQGGKYGYTFGSGTRLTVV.

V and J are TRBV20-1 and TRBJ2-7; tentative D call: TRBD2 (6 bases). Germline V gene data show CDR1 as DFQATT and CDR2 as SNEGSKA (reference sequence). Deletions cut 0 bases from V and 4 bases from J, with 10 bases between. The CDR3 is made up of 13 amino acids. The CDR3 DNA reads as TGCAGTGCTAGAGAGGAGCGGGTATACGAGCAGTACTTC. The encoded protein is CSAREERVYEQYF.

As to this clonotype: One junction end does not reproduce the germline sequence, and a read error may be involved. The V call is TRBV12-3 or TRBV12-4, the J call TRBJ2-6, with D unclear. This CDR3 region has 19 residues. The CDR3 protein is CASILVGQALLSGANVLTF. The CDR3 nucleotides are TGTGCCAGCATTTTAGTCGGGCAGGCCCTCCTCTCTGGTGCCAACGTCCTGACTTTC.

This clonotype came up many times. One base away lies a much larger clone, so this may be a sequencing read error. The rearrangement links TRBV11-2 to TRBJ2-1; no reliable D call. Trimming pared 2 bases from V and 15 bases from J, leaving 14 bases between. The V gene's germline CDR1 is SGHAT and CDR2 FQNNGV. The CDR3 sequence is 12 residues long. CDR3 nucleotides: TGTGCCAGCAGCTTATTAGGTCGTTTAGTGTTCTTC. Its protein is CASSLLGRLVFF.

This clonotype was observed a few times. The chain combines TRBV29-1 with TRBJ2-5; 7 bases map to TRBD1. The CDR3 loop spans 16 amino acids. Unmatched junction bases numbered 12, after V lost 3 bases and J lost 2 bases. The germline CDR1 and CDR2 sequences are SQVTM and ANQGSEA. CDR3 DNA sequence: TGCAGCGTTGACCTGACAGGGTCTTTCCAACAAGAGACCCAGTACTTC. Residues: CSVDLTGSFQQETQYF.

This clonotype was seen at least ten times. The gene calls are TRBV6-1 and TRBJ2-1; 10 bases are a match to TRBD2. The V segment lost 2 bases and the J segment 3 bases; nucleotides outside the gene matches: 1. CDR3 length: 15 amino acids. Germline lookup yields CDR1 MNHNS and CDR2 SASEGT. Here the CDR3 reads CASSETSGDYNEQFF. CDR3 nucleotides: TGTGCCAGCAGTGAAACTAGCGGGGACTACAATGAGCAGTTCTTC.

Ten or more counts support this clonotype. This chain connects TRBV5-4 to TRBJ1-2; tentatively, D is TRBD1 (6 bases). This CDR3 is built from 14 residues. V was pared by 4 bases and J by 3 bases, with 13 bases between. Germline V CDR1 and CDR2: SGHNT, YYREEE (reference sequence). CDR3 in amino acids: CASSVRDTHYGYTF. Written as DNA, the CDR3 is TGTGCCAGCAGCGTACGGGACACCCACTATGGCTACACCTTC.

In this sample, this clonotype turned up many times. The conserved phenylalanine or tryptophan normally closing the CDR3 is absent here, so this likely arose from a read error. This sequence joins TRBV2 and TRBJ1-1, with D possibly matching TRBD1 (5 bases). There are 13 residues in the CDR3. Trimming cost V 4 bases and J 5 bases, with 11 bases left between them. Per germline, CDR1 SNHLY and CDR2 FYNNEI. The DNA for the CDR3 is TGTGCCAGCAGTGGGGACGCGGGGACTGAAGCTTTCCTT. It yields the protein CASSGDAGTEAFL.

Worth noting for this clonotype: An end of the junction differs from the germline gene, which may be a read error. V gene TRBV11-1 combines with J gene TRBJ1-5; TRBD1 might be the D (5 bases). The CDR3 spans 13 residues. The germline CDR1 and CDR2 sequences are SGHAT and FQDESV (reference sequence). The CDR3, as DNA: TGTGCCAGCAACTTATCTGGGGACCAGCACCAGCATTTT. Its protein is CASNLSGDQHQHF.

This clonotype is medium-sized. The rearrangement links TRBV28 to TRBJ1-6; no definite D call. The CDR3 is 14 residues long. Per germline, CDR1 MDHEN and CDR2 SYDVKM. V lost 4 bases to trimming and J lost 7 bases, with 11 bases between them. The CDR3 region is CASSSHRQNSPLHF. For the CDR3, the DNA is TGTGCCAGCAGTTCACACCGGCAGAATTCACCCCTCCACTTT.

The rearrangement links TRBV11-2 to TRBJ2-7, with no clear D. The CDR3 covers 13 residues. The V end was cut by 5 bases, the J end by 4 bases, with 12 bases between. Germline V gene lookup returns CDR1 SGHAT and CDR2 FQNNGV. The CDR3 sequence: CASSPAPLYEQYF. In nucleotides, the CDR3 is TGTGCCAGCAGCCCAGCCCCGCTATACGAGCAGTACTTC. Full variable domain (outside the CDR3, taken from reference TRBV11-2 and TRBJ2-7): EAGVAQSPRYKIIEKRQSVAFWCNPISGHATLYWYQQILGQGPKLLIQFQNNGVVDDSQLPKDRFSAERLKGVDSTLKIQPAKLEDSAVYLCASSPAPLYEQYFGPGTRLTVT.

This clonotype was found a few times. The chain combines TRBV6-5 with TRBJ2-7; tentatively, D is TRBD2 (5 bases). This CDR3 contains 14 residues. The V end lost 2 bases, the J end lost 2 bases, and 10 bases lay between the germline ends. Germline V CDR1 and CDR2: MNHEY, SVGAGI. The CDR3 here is CASSYQRLAYEQYF. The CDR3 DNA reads TGTGCCAGCAGTTACCAGCGGCTCGCCTACGAGCAGTACTTC.

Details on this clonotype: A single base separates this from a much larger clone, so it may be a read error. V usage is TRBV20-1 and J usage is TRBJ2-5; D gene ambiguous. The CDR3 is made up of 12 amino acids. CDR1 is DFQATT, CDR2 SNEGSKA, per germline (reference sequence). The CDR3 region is CSALLGSENQYF. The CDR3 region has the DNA TGCAGTGCTTTATTAGGGTCAGAGAACCAGTACTTC.

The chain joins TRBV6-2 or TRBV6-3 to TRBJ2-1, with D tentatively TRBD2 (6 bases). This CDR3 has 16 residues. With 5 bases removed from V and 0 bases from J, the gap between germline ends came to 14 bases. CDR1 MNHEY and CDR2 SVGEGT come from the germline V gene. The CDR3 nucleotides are TGTGCCAGCAGTCCCAGTGACGGGAGCTCCTACAATGAGCAGTTCTTC. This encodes CASSPSDGSSYNEQFF.

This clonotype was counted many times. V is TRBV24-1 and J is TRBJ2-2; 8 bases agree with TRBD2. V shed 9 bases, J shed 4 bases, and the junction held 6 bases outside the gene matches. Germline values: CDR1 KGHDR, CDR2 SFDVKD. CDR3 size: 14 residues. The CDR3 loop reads CATAGGGGTGELFF. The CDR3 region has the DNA TGTGCCACCGCGGGGGGCGGGGGCACCGGGGAGCTGTTTTTT.

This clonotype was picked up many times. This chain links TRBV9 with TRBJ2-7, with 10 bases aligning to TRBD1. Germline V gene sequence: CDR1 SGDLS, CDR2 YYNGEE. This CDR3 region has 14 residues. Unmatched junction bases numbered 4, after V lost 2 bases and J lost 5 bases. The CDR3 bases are TGTGCCAGCAGCGTGGGACAGGGGATTGACGAGCAGTACTTC. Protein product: CASSVGQGIDEQYF.

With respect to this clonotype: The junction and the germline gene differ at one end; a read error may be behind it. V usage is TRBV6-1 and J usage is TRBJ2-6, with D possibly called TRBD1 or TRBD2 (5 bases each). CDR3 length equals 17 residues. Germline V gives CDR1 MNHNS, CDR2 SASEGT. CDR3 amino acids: CAISTHGTPSGANVPTF. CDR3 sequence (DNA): TGTGCCATCAGTACTCATGGGACCCCCTCTGGGGCCAACGTCCCGACTTTC.

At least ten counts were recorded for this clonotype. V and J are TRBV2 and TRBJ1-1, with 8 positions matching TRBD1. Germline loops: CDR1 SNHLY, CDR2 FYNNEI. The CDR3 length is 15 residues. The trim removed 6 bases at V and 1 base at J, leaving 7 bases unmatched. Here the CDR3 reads CASRARQGQNTEAFF. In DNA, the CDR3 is TGTGCCAGCAGAGCTAGACAGGGGCAGAACACTGAAGCTTTCTTT. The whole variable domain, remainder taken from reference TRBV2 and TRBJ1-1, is EPEVTQTPSHQVTQMGQEVILRCVPISNHLYFYWYRQILGQKVEFLVSFYNNEISEKSEIFDDQFSVERPDGSNFTLKIRSTKLEDSAMYFCASRARQGQNTEAFFGQGTRLTVV.

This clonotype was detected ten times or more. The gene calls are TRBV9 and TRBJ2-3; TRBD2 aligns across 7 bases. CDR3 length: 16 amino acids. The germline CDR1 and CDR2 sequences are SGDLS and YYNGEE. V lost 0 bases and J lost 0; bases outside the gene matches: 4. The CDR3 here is CASSVDGSGSTDTQYF. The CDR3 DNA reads TGTGCCAGCAGCGTAGATGGTAGCGGGAGCACAGATACGCAGTATTTT.

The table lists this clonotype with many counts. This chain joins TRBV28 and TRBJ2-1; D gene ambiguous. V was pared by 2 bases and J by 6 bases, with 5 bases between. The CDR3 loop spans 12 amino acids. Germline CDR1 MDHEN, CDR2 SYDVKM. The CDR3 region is CASSLLPNEQFF. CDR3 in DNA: TGTGCCAGCAGTTTACTGCCCAATGAGCAGTTCTTC.